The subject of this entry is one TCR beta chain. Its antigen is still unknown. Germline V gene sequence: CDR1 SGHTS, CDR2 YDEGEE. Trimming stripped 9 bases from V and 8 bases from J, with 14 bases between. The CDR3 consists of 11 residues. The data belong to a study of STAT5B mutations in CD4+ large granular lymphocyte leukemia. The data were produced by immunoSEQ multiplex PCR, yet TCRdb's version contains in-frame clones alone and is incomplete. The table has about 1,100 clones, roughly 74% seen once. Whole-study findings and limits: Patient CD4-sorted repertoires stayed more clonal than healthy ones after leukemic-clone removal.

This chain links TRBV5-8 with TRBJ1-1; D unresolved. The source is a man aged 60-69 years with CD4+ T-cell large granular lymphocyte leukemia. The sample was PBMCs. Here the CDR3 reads CATALIREAFF. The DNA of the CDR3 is TGTGCCACCGCTTTGATCCGAGAAGCTTTCTTT.